This is a list of T cell receptor beta chains from one sample in a study of blood T cells in healthy people across ages. TCRdb reanalysed the 5' RACE reads using MiXCR and keeps one entry per CDR3 protein. Among over 700,000 distinct CDR3 sequences listed, around 25% were seen once. The same sample was also studied in work on T cells of mothers and their children.

The sample comprised blood. These receptors all come from a boy aged 5-17 years in good health. Both conserved end residues are part of each CDR3. D genes are given only for firm matches. Size is stated for part of the rows, as once, few or many counts, or as a class when the clone is expanded.

D gene | J gene | V gene | clone size | CDR3 protein | CDR3 DNA
- | TRBJ2-7 | TRBV27 | - | CASSFLGSYEQYF | TGTGCCAGCAGTTTCCTGGGGTCCTACGAGCAGTACTTC
- | TRBJ1-2 | TRBV29-1 | - | CSVEPLAEGYTF | TGCAGCGTTGAACCCCTAGCTGAAGGCTACACCTTC
- | TRBJ1-6 | TRBV20-1 | few | CSARTPNSPLHF | TGCAGTGCTAGGACACCGAATTCACCCCTCCACTTT
- | TRBJ2-5 | TRBV20-1 | - | CSALEETQYF | TGCAGTGCGCTAGAAGAGACCCAGTACTTC
- | TRBJ1-1 | TRBV7-3 | few | CASSYQGYTEAFF | TGTGCCAGCAGCTACCAGGGGTACACTGAAGCTTTCTTT
- | TRBJ2-6 | TRBV4-2 | - | CASSQPSAGANVLTF | TGTGCCAGCAGCCAGCCCTCGGCGGGGGCCAACGTCCTGACTTTC
- | TRBJ2-1 | TRBV6-6 | few | CASSRLEGPLGGEQFF | TGTGCCAGCAGCCGCCTCGAGGGGCCCTTGGGAGGTGAGCAGTTCTTC
- | TRBJ2-6 | TRBV4-2 | - | CASSQLGGSGANVLTF | TGTGCCAGCAGCCAACTAGGGGGCTCTGGGGCCAACGTCCTGACTTTC
- | TRBJ2-3 | TRBV20-1 | - | CSATPSMGLADTQYF | TGCAGTGCTACCCCCTCGATGGGCCTTGCAGATACGCAGTATTTT
TRBD2 | TRBJ2-1 | TRBV3-1 | - | CASSQTSGRRNELFF | TGTGCCAGCAGCCAGACTAGCGGGAGGAGGAATGAGCTGTTCTTC
TRBD2 | TRBJ2-3 | TRBV3-1 | - | CASASGRRTDTQYF | TGTGCCAGCGCTAGCGGGAGGCGCACAGATACGCAGTATTTT
- | TRBJ2-7 | TRBV6-2/TRBV6-3 | few | CASSSVREYEQYF | TGTGCCAGCAGTTCTGTCAGGGAATACGAGCAGTACTTC
- | TRBJ2-5 | TRBV11-3 | few | CASRDNQETQYF | TGTGCCAGCAGGGACAACCAAGAGACCCAGTACTTC
- | TRBJ2-7 | TRBV28 | few | CASLKDSNYEQYF | TGTGCCAGCCTAAAGGACAGTAACTACGAGCAGTACTTC
- | TRBJ2-1 | TRBV11-1 | few | CASSRVRVRNEQFF | TGTGCCAGCAGTCGTGTCCGGGTTAGGAATGAGCAGTTCTTC
TRBD1 | TRBJ1-5 | TRBV20-1 | - | CSAPTGVGNQPQHF | TGCAGTGCACCCACAGGGGTTGGGAATCAGCCCCAGCATTTT